This T cell receptor (beta chain) derives from a study of chemoradiotherapy in HPV16-positive cancers. Study-level findings and limits: During treatment, candidate HPV-specific clones and E7-related motifs expanded in tumor. The functional HPV-specific definition rests on just a couple of HPV16-positive patients. Better recurrence-free survival went with HPV-responsive T-cell expansion in HPV16-positive patients.

Assay: immunoSEQ multiplex PCR; the TCRdb copy retains only in-frame clones and omits some. There are approximately 6,000 clones in the sample; around 72% occur only once, and around 9.9% lies in the top ten. About this clone itself: Antigen: not known.

Over chemoradiotherapy, repertoires were sampled more than once. The V gene end was trimmed by 3 bases and the J gene end by 2 bases; junction bases not matched to a gene: 11. The germline V gene has CDR1 SQVTM and CDR2 ANQGSEA. CDR3 length equals 16 residues. The specimen was collected from a patient who underwent chemoradiotherapy. The sequence derives from a human donor with HPV-associated anogenital cancer. The chain links TRBV29-1 to TRBJ2-5, with 8 nucleotides matching TRBD1. As DNA, the CDR3 is TGCAGCGTTGAGGGCAGGGGGCTTCTGGGGCAAGAGACCCAGTACTTC. As protein: CSVEGRGLLGQETQYF. Combining the CDR3 with reference TRBV29-1 and TRBJ2-5 gives the whole variable domain SAVISQKPSRDICQRGTSLTIQCQVDSQVTMMFWYRQQPGQSLTLIATANQGSEATYESGFVIDKFPISRPNLTFSTLTVSNMSPEDSSIYLCSVEGRGLLGQETQYFGPGTRLLVL.